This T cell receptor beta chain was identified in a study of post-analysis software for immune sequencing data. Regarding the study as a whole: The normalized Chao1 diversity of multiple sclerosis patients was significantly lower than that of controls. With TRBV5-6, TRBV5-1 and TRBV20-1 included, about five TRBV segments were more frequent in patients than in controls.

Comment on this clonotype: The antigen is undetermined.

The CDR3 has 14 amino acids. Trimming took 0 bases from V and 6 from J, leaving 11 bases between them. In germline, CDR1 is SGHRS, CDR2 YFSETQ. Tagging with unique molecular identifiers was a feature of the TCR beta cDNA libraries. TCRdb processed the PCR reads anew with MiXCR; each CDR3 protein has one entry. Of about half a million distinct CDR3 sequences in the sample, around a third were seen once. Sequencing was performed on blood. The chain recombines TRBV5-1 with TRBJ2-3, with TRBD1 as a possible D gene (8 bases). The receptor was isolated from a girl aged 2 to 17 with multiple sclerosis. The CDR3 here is CASSLDRGGDTQYF. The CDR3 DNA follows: TGCGCCAGCAGCTTGGACAGGGGGGGCGATACGCAGTATTTT.